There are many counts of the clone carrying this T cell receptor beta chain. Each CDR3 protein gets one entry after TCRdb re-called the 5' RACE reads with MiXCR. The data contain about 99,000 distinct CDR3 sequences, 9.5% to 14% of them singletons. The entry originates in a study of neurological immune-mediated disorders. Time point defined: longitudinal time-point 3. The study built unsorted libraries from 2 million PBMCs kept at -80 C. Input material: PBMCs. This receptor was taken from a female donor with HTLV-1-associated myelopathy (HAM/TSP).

DNA for the CDR3: TGTGCCAGCAGCGCGAGCCGGGACTTTGCGACCACAGATACGCAGTATTTT. Amino acids: CASSASRDFATTDTQYF. The chain carries TRBV11-2 and TRBJ2-3, with a possible D match to TRBD2 (6 bases). The CDR3 loop spans 17 amino acids. CDR1 SGHAT and CDR2 FQNNGV come from the germline V gene. V lost 5 bases to trimming and J lost 2 bases, with 20 bases between them. Complete variable domain (other parts from reference TRBV11-2 and TRBJ2-3): EAGVAQSPRYKIIEKRQSVAFWCNPISGHATLYWYQQILGQGPKLLIQFQNNGVVDDSQLPKDRFSAERLKGVDSTLKIQPAKLEDSAVYLCASSASRDFATTDTQYFGPGTRLTVL.